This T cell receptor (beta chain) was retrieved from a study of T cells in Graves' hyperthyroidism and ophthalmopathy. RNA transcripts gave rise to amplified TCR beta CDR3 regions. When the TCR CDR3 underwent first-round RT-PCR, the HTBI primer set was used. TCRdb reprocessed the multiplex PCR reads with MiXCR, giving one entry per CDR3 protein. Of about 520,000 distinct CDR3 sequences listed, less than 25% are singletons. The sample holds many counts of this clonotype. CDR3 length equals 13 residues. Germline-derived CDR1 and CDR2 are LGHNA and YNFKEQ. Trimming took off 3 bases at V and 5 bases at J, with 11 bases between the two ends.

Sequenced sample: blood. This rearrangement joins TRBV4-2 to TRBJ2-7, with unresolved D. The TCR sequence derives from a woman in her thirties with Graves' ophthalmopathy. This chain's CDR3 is CASSQLLRNEQYF. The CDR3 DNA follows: TGTGCCAGCAGCCAGTTGCTTAGGAACGAGCAGTACTTC.